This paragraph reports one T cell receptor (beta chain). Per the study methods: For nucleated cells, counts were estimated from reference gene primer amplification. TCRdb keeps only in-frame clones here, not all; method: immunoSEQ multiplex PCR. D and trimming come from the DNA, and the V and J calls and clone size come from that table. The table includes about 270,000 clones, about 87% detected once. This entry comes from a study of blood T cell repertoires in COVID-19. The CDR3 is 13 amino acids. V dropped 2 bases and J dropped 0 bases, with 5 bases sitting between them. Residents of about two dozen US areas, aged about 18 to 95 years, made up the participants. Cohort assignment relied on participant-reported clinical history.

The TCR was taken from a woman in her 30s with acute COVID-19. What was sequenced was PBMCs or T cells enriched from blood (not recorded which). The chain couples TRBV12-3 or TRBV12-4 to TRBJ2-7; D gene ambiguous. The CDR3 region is CASSLRSSYEQYF. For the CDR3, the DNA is TGTGCCAGCAGTTTAAGGAGCTCCTACGAGCAGTACTTC.